This entry is about one TCR beta chain. The sample originates from a study of control samples from healthy donors and cancer patients. Clones were sequenced by immunoSEQ multiplex PCR, and TCRdb holds only the in-frame ones, with some missing. Here the sample spans roughly 150,000 clones, 93% being singletons. This CDR3 has 14 residues. Trimming at V came to 8 bases and at J to 3 bases, leaving 9 bases not matched to a gene. Germline loops: CDR1 MDHEN, CDR2 SYDVKM. This receptor was obtained from a middle-aged man in good health. The sequenced sample consisted of blood. The chain joins TRBV28 to TRBJ2-7; 8 bases align to TRBD1. The CDR3 DNA follows: TGTGCCAGCTCCCTGGGGGGACAGGTCTACGAGCAGTACTTC. Residues: CASSLGGQVYEQYF.